Following are 21 T cell receptor beta chains from one sample sequenced in a study of T-cell memory formation after mild COVID-19. TCRdb reanalysed the 5' RACE reads using MiXCR and keeps one entry per CDR3 protein. The table shows 140,000 to 150,000 distinct CDR3 sequences, with roughly 19% occurring only once. Specimen: PBMCs or a T cell subset sorted from them (not recorded which). The receptors derive from an adult woman who had mild COVID-19 (a few samples of this study predate the infection). Cell type and time point are not known.

The V call is TRBV4-1, the J call TRBJ1-4; 11 bases are a match to TRBD1. CDR3 length: 15 residues. CDR1 MGHRA and CDR2 YSYEKL come from the germline V gene. V lost 5 bases to trimming and J lost 8 bases; unmatched junction nucleotides: 7. CDR3 bases: TGCGCCAGCAGCTATGGACAGGGGGCTTGGGAAAAACTGTTTTTT. Amino acid sequence: CASSYGQGAWEKLFF.

A few counts support this clonotype. V and J are TRBV15 and TRBJ2-2; 11 bases are a match to TRBD2. V lost 6 bases to trimming and J lost 6 bases; unmatched junction nucleotides: 3. CDR3 size: 14 residues. The germline gives CDR1 LNHNV, CDR2 YYDKDF (reference sequence). CDR3 residues: CATREGLAAGELFF. CDR3 DNA sequence: TGTGCCACCAGGGAGGGACTAGCGGCCGGGGAGCTGTTTTTT.

The table lists this clonotype with a few counts. The rearrangement uses TRBV6-6 and TRBJ1-1; D gene ambiguous. Trimming stripped 8 bases from V and 5 bases from J, with 15 bases between. Germline lookup yields CDR1 MNHNY and CDR2 SVGAGI (reference sequence). CDR3 length: 13 residues. The CDR3 DNA is TGTGCCAGCTGGGGTAATAGAATAACTGAAGCTTTCTTT. Translating it yields CASWGNRITEAFF.

This clonotype was counted between two and nine times. The chain recombines TRBV10-3 with TRBJ1-3; 9 bases match TRBD1. Unmatched junction bases numbered 6, after V lost 5 bases and J lost 7 bases. This CDR3 is built from 14 residues. Germline V lookup: CDR1 ENHRY, CDR2 SYGVKD. The CDR3 region has the DNA TGTGCCATCAGTAGTACAGGGGGCTACAACACCATATATTTT. This sequence encodes CAISSTGGYNTIYF.

CDR3 DNA sequence: TGTGCCAGCAGCTTAGGCGGTTATAGGGACAGTGGAAACACCATATATTTT. It encodes CASSLGGYRDSGNTIYF. The chain combines TRBV7-2 with TRBJ1-3; TRBD1 aligns across 7 bases. With 1 base clipped from V and 3 bases from J, the junction kept 9 bases outside the gene matches. The CDR3 totals 17 residues. Germline CDR1 SGHTA, CDR2 FQGNSA.

The chain has TRBV7-2 and TRBJ2-1; D gene uncertain. Germline CDR1 reads SGHTA; CDR2 reads FQGNSA. The germline V and J ends were trimmed by 7 bases and 3 bases, with 13 bases remaining between them. CDR3 size: 14 residues. This chain's CDR3 is CASTLDPIYNEQFF. The CDR3 DNA reads TGTGCCAGCACCCTAGACCCGATCTACAATGAGCAGTTCTTC. The full variable domain, in which reference TRBV7-2 and TRBJ2-1 provide the parts outside the CDR3, is GAGVSQSPSNKVTEKGKDVELRCDPISGHTALYWYRQSLGQGLEFLIYFQGNSAPDKSGLPSDRFSAERTGGSVSTLTIQRTQQEDSAVYLCASTLDPIYNEQFFGPGTRLTVL.

The rearrangement uses TRBV2 and TRBJ2-1, with a possible D match to TRBD1 (6 bases). V shed 5 bases and J shed 4 bases, with 9 bases lying between them. Germline values: CDR1 SNHLY, CDR2 FYNNEI. The CDR3 has 13 amino acids. This CDR3 reads CASSRGGYNEQFF. As DNA, the CDR3 is TGTGCCAGCAGTCGAGGGGGATACAATGAGCAGTTCTTC.

This clonotype was observed at least ten times. V and J are TRBV5-1 and TRBJ2-1, with TRBD2 identical over 7 bases. Germline V gene data show CDR1 as SGHRS and CDR2 as YFSETQ. CDR3 length: 14 residues. J was trimmed by 4 bases and V by 5 bases; bases with no gene match: 6. CDR3 DNA: TGCGCCAGCAGGGCGGGGGAGACTTACAATGAGCAGTTCTTC. Protein product: CASRAGETYNEQFF.

In its sample, this clonotype was seen a few times. This rearrangement joins TRBV4-2 to TRBJ2-6, with TRBD1 matching over 10 bases. Germline V CDR1 and CDR2: LGHNA, YNFKEQ. CDR3 size: 16 residues. V shed 3 bases and J 4 bases; nucleotides not matched to a gene: 3. The CDR3: CASSQDRGYGANVLTF. The CDR3 DNA reads TGTGCCAGCAGCCAGGACAGGGGGTACGGGGCCAACGTCCTGACTTTC.

The V and J genes are TRBV20-1 and TRBJ1-1, with 12 bases identical to TRBD1. This CDR3 region has 15 residues. The trim removed 5 bases at V and 5 bases at J, leaving 9 bases unmatched. CDR1 is DFQATT, CDR2 SNEGSKA, per germline (reference sequence). The CDR3 DNA is TGCAGTGCTGGGACAGGGGGCGGTTTCGGTACTGAAGCTTTCTTT. It specifies CSAGTGGGFGTEAFF.

The chain has TRBV6-5 and TRBJ2-7; D is perhaps TRBD2 (6 bases). The CDR3 contains 12 residues. CDR1 and CDR2 from the germline V gene are MNHEY and SVGAGI. V was clipped by 7 bases and J by 5 bases, with 12 bases between them. CDR3 in DNA: TGTGCCAGCAAAGCGGGTGGGGACGAGCAGTACTTC. Its translation is CASKAGGDEQYF.

The J gene is TRBJ1-2, the V gene TRBV25-1, with 8 nucleotides matching TRBD1. J was trimmed by 6 bases and V by 5 bases; bases with no gene match: 5. This CDR3 spans 13 amino acids. In germline, CDR1 is MGHDK, CDR2 SYGVNS. CDR3 sequence: CASSRTGGDGYTF. The CDR3 DNA reads as TGTGCCAGCAGTCGTACAGGGGGTGATGGCTACACCTTC.

This clonotype was counted between two and nine times. The J gene is TRBJ2-3, the V gene TRBV18; D may be TRBD1 (6 bases). This CDR3 region has 14 residues. Between the trimmed V and J ends, which lost 5 bases and 4 bases, there was a span of 13 bases. CDR1 and CDR2 from the germline V gene are KGHSH and LQKENI. The CDR3, as DNA: TGTGCCAGCTCAGCTCTACAGGGCCCAGATACGCAGTATTTT. The encoded protein is CASSALQGPDTQYF.

This clonotype was counted a few times. The V gene is TRBV12-3 or TRBV12-4, the J gene TRBJ2-2, with D perhaps matching TRBD1 (5 bases). Trimming cost V 5 bases and J 0 bases, with 7 bases left between them. The CDR3 is 14 amino acids. CDR3 coding DNA: TGTGCCAGCAGTGGACAAACGAACACCGGGGAGCTGTTTTTT. This encodes CASSGQTNTGELFF.

The chain is built from TRBV24-1 and TRBJ2-1; D unresolved. This CDR3 spans 13 amino acids. Trimming removed 4 bases at V and 11 bases at J, with 14 bases between. Germline CDR1 and CDR2: KGHDR and SFDVKD. In nucleotides, the CDR3 is TGTGCCACCAGTGAAGTGGGTCGCCTCCAGCAGTTCTTC. Residues: CATSEVGRLQQFF.

A few counts support this clonotype. This CDR3 reads CASSPVLRNYEQYF. DNA for the CDR3: TGTGCCAGCAGTCCGGTTCTCCGGAACTACGAGCAGTACTTC. This sequence joins TRBV6-1 and TRBJ2-7, with D hard to call. Looked up from germline, CDR1 is MNHNS and CDR2 is SASEGT. V lost 5 bases, J lost 3 bases, and 14 bases lay in between. This CDR3 is built from 14 residues.

The chain combines TRBV20-1 with TRBJ2-7; D could derive from TRBD1 or TRBD2 (5 bases each). Per the germline V gene, CDR1 is DFQATT and CDR2 is SNEGSKA (reference sequence). Trimming cost V 5 bases and J 0 bases, with 11 bases left between them. This CDR3 has 13 residues. The CDR3 nucleotides read TGCAGTGCTCCCGGGACGGACTCCTACGAGCAGTACTTC. Its translation is CSAPGTDSYEQYF.

There are a few counts of this clonotype. This chain links TRBV20-1 with TRBJ2-3; D remains ambiguous. CDR3 length equals 11 residues. V was pared by 6 bases and J by 5 bases, with 9 bases between. In germline, CDR1 is DFQATT, CDR2 SNEGSKA (reference sequence). This chain's CDR3 is CSAGRLDTQYF. DNA of the CDR3: TGCAGTGCGGGTAGACTAGATACGCAGTATTTT.

In this sample, this clonotype turned up a few times. V and J are TRBV6-5 and TRBJ2-1; perhaps TRBD2 as D (7 bases). CDR1 and CDR2 (germline): MNHEY, SVGAGI. The V gene lost 6 bases and the J gene lost 10 bases, with 16 bases spanning the gap. The CDR3 spans 13 residues. DNA of the CDR3: TGTGCCAGCAGGCGTGTAGGGGGGGTAGAGCAGTTCTTC. It translates to CASRRVGGVEQFF.

V and J are TRBV12-3 or TRBV12-4 and TRBJ2-1; perhaps TRBD2 as D (5 bases). V dropped 10 bases and J dropped 5 bases, with 15 bases sitting between them. The CDR3 loop spans 13 amino acids. In DNA, the CDR3 is TGTGCCACCAGGAGGAACTCGGACAATGAGCAGTTCTTC. Translation: CATRRNSDNEQFF.

The chain recombines TRBV25-1 with TRBJ2-5; 12 positions agree with TRBD2. This CDR3 has 16 residues. J was trimmed by 2 bases and V by 5 bases; bases with no gene match: 6. Germline V lookup: CDR1 MGHDK, CDR2 SYGVNS. CDR3 sequence: CASSSHGLAGQETQYF. The DNA of the CDR3 is TGTGCCAGCAGTTCTCACGGACTAGCGGGACAAGAGACCCAGTACTTC. Combining the CDR3 with reference TRBV25-1 and TRBJ2-5 gives the whole variable domain EADIYQTPRYLVIGTGKKITLECSQTMGHDKMYWYQQDPGMELHLIHYSYGVNSTEKGDLSSESTVSRIRTEHFPLTLESARPSHTSQYLCASSSHGLAGQETQYFGPGTRLLVL.